The sequence of this TCR beta chain was determined in a study of cytomegalovirus exposure and HLA in healthy donors. Regarding this clone: Its antigen is unknown.

General study results and limits: The study designated 150 or so TCR beta chains cytomegalovirus-associated.

This CDR3 has 13 amino acids. Deletions cut 6 bases from V and 10 bases from J, with 16 bases between. Germline loops: CDR1 MRHNA, CDR2 SNTAGT. The PCR ran on 60 Vbeta and 13 Jbeta primers. The assay was immunoSEQ multiplex PCR, and TCRdb's table has in-frame clones only and misses some. Of 240,000 or so clones listed, 82% are singletons. The origin of this receptor is a woman in her thirties or forties in good health and CMV-seropositive. Sequences were obtained from PBMCs. The rearrangement links TRBV6-4 to TRBJ2-1; D call uncertain. CDR3 loop: CASRESGRDEQFF. For the CDR3, the DNA is TGTGCCAGCAGAGAAAGTGGGCGAGACGAGCAGTTCTTC.